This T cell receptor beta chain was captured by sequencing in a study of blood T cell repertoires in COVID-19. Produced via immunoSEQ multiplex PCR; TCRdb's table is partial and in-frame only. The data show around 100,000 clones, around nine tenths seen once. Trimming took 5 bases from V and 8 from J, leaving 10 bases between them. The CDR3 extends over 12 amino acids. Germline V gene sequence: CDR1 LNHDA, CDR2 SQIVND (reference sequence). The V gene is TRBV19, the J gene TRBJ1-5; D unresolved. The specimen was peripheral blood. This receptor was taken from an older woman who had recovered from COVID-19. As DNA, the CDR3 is TGTGCCAGTAGTCTCCCACTGGAGCCCCAGCATTTT. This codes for CASSLPLEPQHF.